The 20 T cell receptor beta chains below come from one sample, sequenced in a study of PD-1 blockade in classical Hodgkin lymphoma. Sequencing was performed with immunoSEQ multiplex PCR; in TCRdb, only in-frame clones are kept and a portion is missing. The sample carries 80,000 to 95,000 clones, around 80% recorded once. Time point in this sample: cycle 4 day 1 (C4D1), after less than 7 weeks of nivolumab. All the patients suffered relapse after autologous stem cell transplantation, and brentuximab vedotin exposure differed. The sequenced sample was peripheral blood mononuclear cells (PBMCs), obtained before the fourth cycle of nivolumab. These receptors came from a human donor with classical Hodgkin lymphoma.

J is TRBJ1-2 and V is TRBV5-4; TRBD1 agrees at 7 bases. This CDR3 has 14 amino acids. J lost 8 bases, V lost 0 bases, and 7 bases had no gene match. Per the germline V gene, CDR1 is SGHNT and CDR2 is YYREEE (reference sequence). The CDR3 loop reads CASSLGQGMEGYTF. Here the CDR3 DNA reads TGTGCCAGCAGCTTGGGACAGGGAATGGAAGGCTACACCTTC.

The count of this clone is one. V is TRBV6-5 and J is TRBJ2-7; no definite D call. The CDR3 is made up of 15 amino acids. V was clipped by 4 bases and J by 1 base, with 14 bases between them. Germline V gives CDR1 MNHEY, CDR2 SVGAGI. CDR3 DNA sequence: TGTGCCAGCAGTTCCCCGGGTCACAAGTCCTACGAGCAGTACTTC. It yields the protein CASSSPGHKSYEQYF.

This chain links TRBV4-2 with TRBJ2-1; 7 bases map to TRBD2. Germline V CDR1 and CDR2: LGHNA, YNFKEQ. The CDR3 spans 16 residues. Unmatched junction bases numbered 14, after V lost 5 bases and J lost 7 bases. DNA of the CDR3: TGTGCCAGCAGCAAGGACGAGCGGGCCGGGGGGAATGAGCAGTTCTTC. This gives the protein CASSKDERAGGNEQFF.

Here the CDR3 reads CASSLESRVGTEAFF. The DNA of the CDR3 is TGTGCCAGCAGCTTAGAGTCCAGGGTGGGGACTGAAGCTTTCTTT. V usage is TRBV13 and J usage is TRBJ1-1; D is possibly TRBD1 (5 bases). CDR3 length: 15 amino acids. The V gene lost 1 base and the J gene lost 5 bases, with 14 bases spanning the gap. Looked up from germline, CDR1 is PRHDT and CDR2 is FYEKMQ (reference sequence).

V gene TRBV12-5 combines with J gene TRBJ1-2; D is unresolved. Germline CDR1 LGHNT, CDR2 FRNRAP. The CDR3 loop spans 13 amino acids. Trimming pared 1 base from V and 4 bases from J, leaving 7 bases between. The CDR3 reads CASGLGGSYGYTF. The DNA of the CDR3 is TGTGCTAGTGGTTTGGGCGGCTCCTATGGCTACACCTTC.

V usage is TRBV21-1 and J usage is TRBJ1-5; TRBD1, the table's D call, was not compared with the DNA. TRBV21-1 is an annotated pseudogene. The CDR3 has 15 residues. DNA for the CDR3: TGTGCCAGCAGCCCGTGGGACAGGGATAATCAGCCCCAGCATTTT. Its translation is CASSPWDRDNQPQHF.

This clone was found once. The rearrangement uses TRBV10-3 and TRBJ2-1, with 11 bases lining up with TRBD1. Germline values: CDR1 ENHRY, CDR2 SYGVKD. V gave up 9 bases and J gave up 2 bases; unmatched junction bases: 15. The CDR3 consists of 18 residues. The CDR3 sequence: CAMGQGGYGGGTYNEQFF. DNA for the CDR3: TGTGCCATGGGACAGGGGGGATACGGAGGAGGAACCTACAATGAGCAGTTCTTC.

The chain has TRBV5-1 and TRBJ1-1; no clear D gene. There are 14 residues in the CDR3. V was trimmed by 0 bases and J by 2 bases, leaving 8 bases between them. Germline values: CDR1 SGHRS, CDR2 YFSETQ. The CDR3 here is CASSLGAANTEAFF. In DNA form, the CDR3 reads TGCGCCAGCAGCTTGGGGGCAGCTAACACTGAAGCTTTCTTT.

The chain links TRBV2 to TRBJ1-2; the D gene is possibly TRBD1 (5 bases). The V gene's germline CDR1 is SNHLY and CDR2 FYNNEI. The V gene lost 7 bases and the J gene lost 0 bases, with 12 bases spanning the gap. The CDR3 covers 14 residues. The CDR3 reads CASMRGAANYGYTF. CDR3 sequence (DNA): TGTGCCAGCATGCGCGGGGCAGCTAACTATGGCTACACCTTC.

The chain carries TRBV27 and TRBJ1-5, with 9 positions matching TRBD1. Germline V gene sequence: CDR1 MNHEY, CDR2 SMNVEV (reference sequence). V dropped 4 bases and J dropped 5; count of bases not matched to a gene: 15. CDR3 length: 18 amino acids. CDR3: CASSSLSDRGFYYQPQHF. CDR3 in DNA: TGTGCCAGCAGTTCATTATCCGACAGGGGGTTCTACTATCAGCCCCAGCATTTT.

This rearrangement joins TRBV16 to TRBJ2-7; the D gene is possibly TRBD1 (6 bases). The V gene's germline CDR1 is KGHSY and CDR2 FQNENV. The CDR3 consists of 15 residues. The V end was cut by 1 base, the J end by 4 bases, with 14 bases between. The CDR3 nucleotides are TGTGCCAGCAGCCAATTAGATCAGGGGTGGTACGAGCAGTACTTC. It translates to CASSQLDQGWYEQYF.

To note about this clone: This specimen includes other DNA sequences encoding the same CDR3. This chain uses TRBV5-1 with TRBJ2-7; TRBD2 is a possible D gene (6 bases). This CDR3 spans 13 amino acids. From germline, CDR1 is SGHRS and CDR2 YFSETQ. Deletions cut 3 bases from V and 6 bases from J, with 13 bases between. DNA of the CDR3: TGCGCCAGCAGCTCCACTGGAGGGTCCGAGCAGTACTTC. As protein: CASSSTGGSEQYF.

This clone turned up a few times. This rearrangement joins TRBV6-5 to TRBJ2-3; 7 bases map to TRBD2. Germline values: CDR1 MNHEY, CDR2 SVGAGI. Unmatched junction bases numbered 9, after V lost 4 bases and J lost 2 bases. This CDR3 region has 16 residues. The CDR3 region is CASSSLAEEYTDTQYF. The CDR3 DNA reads TGTGCCAGCAGTTCCCTAGCGGAGGAATACACAGATACGCAGTATTTT.

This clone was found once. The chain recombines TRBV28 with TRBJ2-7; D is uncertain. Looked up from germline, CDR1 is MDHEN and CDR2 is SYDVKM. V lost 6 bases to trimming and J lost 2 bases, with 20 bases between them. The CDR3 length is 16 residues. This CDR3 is CASRPVGAQITYEQYF. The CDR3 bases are TGTGCCAGCAGACCTGTGGGTGCCCAGATAACCTACGAGCAGTACTTC.

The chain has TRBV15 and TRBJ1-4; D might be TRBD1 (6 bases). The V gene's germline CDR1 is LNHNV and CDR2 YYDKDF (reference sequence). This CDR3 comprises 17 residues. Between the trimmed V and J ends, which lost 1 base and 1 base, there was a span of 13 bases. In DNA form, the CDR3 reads TGTGCCACCAGCAGAGGCCAAGGGGGGGTAACTAATGAAAAACTGTTTTTT. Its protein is CATSRGQGGVTNEKLFF. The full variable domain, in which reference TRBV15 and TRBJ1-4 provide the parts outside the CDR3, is DAMVIQNPRYQVTQFGKPVTLSCSQTLNHNVMYWYQQKSSQAPKLLFHYYDKDFNNEADTPDNFQSRRPNTSFCFLDIRSPGLGDTAMYLCATSRGQGGVTNEKLFFGSGTQLSVL.

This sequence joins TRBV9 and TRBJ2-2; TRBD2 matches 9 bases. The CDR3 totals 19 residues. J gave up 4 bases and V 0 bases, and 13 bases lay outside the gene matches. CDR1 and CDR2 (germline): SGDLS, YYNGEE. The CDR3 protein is CASSVEGWGAGGVTGELFF. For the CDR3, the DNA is TGTGCCAGCAGCGTAGAGGGATGGGGAGCGGGAGGAGTCACCGGGGAGCTGTTTTTT.

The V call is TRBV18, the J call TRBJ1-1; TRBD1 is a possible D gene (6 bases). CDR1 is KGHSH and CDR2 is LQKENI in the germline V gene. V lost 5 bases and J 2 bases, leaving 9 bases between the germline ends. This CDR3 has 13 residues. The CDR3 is CASSRQENTEAFF. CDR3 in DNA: TGTGCCAGCTCAAGACAGGAAAACACTGAAGCTTTCTTT. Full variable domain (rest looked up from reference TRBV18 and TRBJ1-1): NAGVMQNPRHLVRRRGQEARLRCSPMKGHSHVYWYRQLPEEGLKFMVYLQKENIIDESGMPKERFSAEFPKEGPSILRIQQVVRGDSAAYFCASSRQENTEAFFGQGTRLTVV.

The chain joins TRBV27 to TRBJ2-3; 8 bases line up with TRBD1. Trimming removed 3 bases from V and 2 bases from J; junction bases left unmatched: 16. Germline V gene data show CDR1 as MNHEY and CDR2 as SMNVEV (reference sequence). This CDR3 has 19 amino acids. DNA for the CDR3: TGTGCCAGCAGTTTCCGCAGGGGGCAGGGGAGATCGCCCACAGATACGCAGTATTTT. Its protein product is CASSFRRGQGRSPTDTQYF.

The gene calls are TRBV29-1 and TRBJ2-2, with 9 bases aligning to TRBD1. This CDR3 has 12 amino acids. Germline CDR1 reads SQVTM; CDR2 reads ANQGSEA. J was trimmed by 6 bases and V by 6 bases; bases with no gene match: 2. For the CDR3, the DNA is TGCAGCGTGAGGACAGGGGCCGGGGAGCTGTTTTTT. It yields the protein CSVRTGAGELFF.

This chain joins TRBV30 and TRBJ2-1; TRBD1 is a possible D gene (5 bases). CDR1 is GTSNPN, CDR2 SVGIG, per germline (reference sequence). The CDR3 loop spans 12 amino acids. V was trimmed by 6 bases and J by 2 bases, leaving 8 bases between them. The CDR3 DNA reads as TGTGCCTGCAGGGCTACCTACAATGAGCAGTTCTTC. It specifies CACRATYNEQFF.